This is a list of T cell receptor beta chains from one sample in a study of OX40 agonist ivuxolimab in advanced cancers. The table came from immunoSEQ multiplex PCR; TCRdb's copy has only in-frame clones and leaves some out. The sample has tens of thousands of clones; about 86% are singletons. The sequenced sample was CD4+ or CD8+ T cells sorted from blood, obtained in a trial of the OX40 agonist ivuxolimab. Every receptor here comes from an adult with an advanced solid tumor such as melanoma, head and neck, liver or kidney cancer. The CDR3 runs from the conserved cysteine through the conserved F or W. Each record gives: J gene, V gene, clone size, D gene, CDR3 DNA, CDR3 protein. The D gene is left open where the match is weak. Clone size is given for some rows only: seen once, a few or many times, or a class if the clone is expanded.

>TRBJ2-7|TRBV30|.|.
TGTGCCTGGAACGAGCAAACCGTCTACGAGCAGTACTTC
CAWNEQTVYEQYF
>TRBJ2-1|TRBV21-1|.|.
TGTGCCAGCAGCGCCTTGGTGACTAGCGGGAGGGCCGGGGATGAGCAGTTCTTC
CASSALVTSGRAGDEQFF
>TRBJ2-3|TRBV9|.|TRBD2
TGTGCCAGCAGTGGACTAGCGGGAATGGTAGATACGCAGTATTTT
CASSGLAGMVDTQYF
>TRBJ1-1|TRBV5-4|few|.
TGTGCCAGCAGCTTTGGGGGGGGCGCTGGAGTGAACACTGAAGCTTTCTTT
CASSFGGGAGVNTEAFF
>TRBJ1-3|TRBV19|.|TRBD1
TGTGCCAGTAGTCCTATTCGGACAGGCTCTGGAAACACCATATATTTT
CASSPIRTGSGNTIYF
>TRBJ2-3|TRBV19|few|TRBD1
TGTGCCAGTAGGAGGACAGGGGGACCAGATACGCAGTATTTT
CASRRTGGPDTQYF
>TRBJ2-1|TRBV28|.|.
TGTGCCAGCTCTCCGGCGCCTCTAGGGGAGCAGTTCTTC
CASSPAPLGEQFF
>TRBJ1-2|TRBV7-9|once|TRBD1
TGTGCCAGCAGCCAAGAGGGGCAGGGGGTAAGAGGCTACACCTTC
CASSQEGQGVRGYTF
>TRBJ1-5|TRBV5-1|many|.
TGCGCCAGCAGCTTATCGACAGGTAGCAATCAGCCCCAGCATTTT
CASSLSTGSNQPQHF
>TRBJ2-3|TRBV14|.|TRBD2
TGTGCCAGCAGCCAACTAGCGGGTAGTGCAGATACGCAGTATTTT
CASSQLAGSADTQYF
>TRBJ2-1|TRBV9|.|TRBD2
TGTGCCAGCAGCGCGGGACTAGCGGGGGGCTACAATGAGCAGTTCTTC
CASSAGLAGGYNEQFF
>TRBJ1-1|TRBV28|.|.
TGTGCCAGCAGAGGGAGGGGAAGGACTGAAGCTTTCTTT
CASRGRGRTEAFF
>TRBJ1-2|TRBV7-8|.|.
TGTGCCAGCAGCTTAGGGTCAGGGGACTATGGCTACACCTTC
CASSLGSGDYGYTF
>TRBJ1-2|TRBV6-6|few|.
TGTGCCAGCAGTTACTCACTCGACGGGGCTAACTATGGCTACACCTTC
CASSYSLDGANYGYTF
>TRBJ2-2|TRBV6-4|.|.
TGTGCCAGCAGTGTTACAGGGACCGGGGAGCTGTTTTTT
CASSVTGTGELFF
>TRBJ2-7|TRBV7-2|few|.
TGTGCCAGCAGCTCCACGACTAGGAGCGAGCAGTACTTC
CASSSTTRSEQYF
>TRBJ1-5|TRBV7-8|.|TRBD1
TGTGCCAGCAGCGTACAGGGGCGCAATCAGCCCCAGCATTTT
CASSVQGRNQPQHF
>TRBJ1-2|TRBV5-1|.|.
TGCGCCAGCAGCTTGGGACAGCCTTTGGGGGGCTACACCTTC
CASSLGQPLGGYTF
>TRBJ2-1|TRBV11-3|.|TRBD2
TGTGCCAGCAGCCCCCGGACTAGCGGAAACAATGAGCAGTTCTTC
CASSPRTSGNNEQFF
>TRBJ1-3|TRBV11-3|.|.
TGTGCCAGCAGCTTCCGGACAGCCCCTAGAAACACCATATATTTT
CASSFRTAPRNTIYF
>TRBJ1-2|TRBV9|.|TRBD1
TGTGCCAGCAGCGTAGGACAGGGCTTGGGCTATGGCTACACCTTC
CASSVGQGLGYGYTF
>TRBJ1-1|TRBV11-3|.|.
TGTGCCAGCAGCTTAGATGGGAACACTGAAGCTTTCTTT
CASSLDGNTEAFF
>TRBJ2-3|TRBV7-2|.|TRBD2
TGTGCCAGCAGCTTAGTTCCTAGCGGGGGGTACACAGATACGCAGTATTTT
CASSLVPSGGYTDTQYF
>TRBJ1-5|TRBV28|once|.
TGTGCCAGCAGGGGGAGCAATCAGCCCCAGCATTTT
CASRGSNQPQHF
>TRBJ2-3|TRBV27|.|TRBD2
TGTGCCAGCAGTTCGCTAGCGGGGGACACAGATACGCAGTATTTT
CASSSLAGDTDTQYF
>TRBJ1-6|TRBV7-6|.|.
TGTGCCAGCAGCTTAAGGCTCGGGACCCTGAATTCACCCCTCCACTTT
CASSLRLGTLNSPLHF
>TRBJ1-4|TRBV7-9|.|.
TGTGCCAGCAGCTTAGTTTCGGGGCGGTCGGGTGAAAAACTGTTTTTT
CASSLVSGRSGEKLFF
>TRBJ1-2|TRBV5-4|.|.
TGTGCCATCGCCCTCCGCCTTGGGGGAAGGGACGGCTATGGCTACACCTTC
CAIALRLGGRDGYGYTF
>TRBJ2-6|TRBV7-9|.|.
TGTGCCAGCAGCTTACAGAACTCTGGGGCCAACGTCCTGACTTTC
CASSLQNSGANVLTF
>TRBJ1-1|TRBV2|few|.
TGTGCCAGCAGTCCCCAGGGAGCTGCCACTGAAGCTTTCTTT
CASSPQGAATEAFF
>TRBJ2-2|TRBV18|.|TRBD2
TGTGCCAGCTCACCCGGGACTAGCGCACCTAACACCGGGGAGCTGTTTTTT
CASSPGTSAPNTGELFF
>TRBJ2-1|TRBV6-5|.|TRBD2
TGTGCCAGCAGGGTTAGCGGGGGGGTAAATGAGCAGTTCTTC
CASRVSGGVNEQFF
>TRBJ1-1|TRBV6-5|.|.
TGTGCCAGCAGCCTGGTTGACAGGCGCACTGAAGCTTTCTTT
CASSLVDRRTEAFF
>TRBJ1-1|TRBV10-2|.|.
TGCGCCAGCAGGGGCGTTATCGCTGAAGCTTTCTTT
CASRGVIAEAFF
>TRBJ2-7|TRBV10-3|.|TRBD2
TGTGCCATCAGTGCTACGACTAGCGCCTACGAGCAGTACTTC
CAISATTSAYEQYF
>TRBJ1-5|TRBV18|.|.
TGTGCCAGCTCACCACCGGGGACAAGGGTTCAGCATTTT
CASSPPGTRVQHF
>TRBJ1-5|TRBV4-1|.|.
TGCGCCAGCAGCCAAGAAGACGAGACATACTATAGCAATCAGCCCCAGCATTTT
CASSQEDETYYSNQPQHF
>TRBJ2-1|TRBV11-3|.|.
TGTGCCAGCAGCTTACGCGGGACTGGAGGCAATGAGCAGTTCTTC
CASSLRGTGGNEQFF
>TRBJ2-1|TRBV10-2|.|.
TGCGCCAGCATAACGACGGGAGTTGGCGATGAGCAGTTCTTC
CASITTGVGDEQFF
>TRBJ2-3|TRBV7-8|.|TRBD2
TGTGCCAGCAGCTCAAATAGCGGGGGGGGCACAGATACGCAGTATTTT
CASSSNSGGGTDTQYF
>TRBJ2-3|TRBV27|once|.
TGTGCCAGCAGATTACAGGGTGACTCACAGGGAGATTTTTACACAGATACGCAGTATTTT
CASRLQGDSQGDFYTDTQYF
>TRBJ1-4|TRBV19|.|TRBD1
TGTGCCAGTAGTATGGGACAGGTGACAAATGAAAAACTGTTTTTT
CASSMGQVTNEKLFF
>TRBJ2-1|TRBV18|.|TRBD2
TGTGCCAGCTCACCACGACTAGCGCGGCCCTCCTACAATGAGCAGTTCTTC
CASSPRLARPSYNEQFF
>TRBJ1-5|TRBV10-3|.|.
TGTGCCACCTCCAGGGAGAACAATCAGCCCCAGCATTTT
CATSRENNQPQHF
>TRBJ2-5|TRBV20-1|.|.
TGCAGTGCACACAAGACGGGAACCCAGTACTTC
CSAHKTGTQYF
>TRBJ2-3|TRBV10-2|once|.
TGCGCCAGCAGTGATTACTCCACAGATACGCAGTATTTT
CASSDYSTDTQYF
>TRBJ1-4|TRBV23-1|.|.
TGCGCCAGCAGTCAATCAAATGAAAAACTGTTTTTT
CASSQSNEKLFF
>TRBJ2-7|TRBV9|.|.
TGTGCCAGCAGCCCAGATCTATCAGCGGTTGTAGCCTACGAGCAGTACTTC
CASSPDLSAVVAYEQYF
>TRBJ2-1|TRBV7-6|.|TRBD2
TGTGCCAGCAGCCCCGGACTAGCGGGAGATGAGCAGTTCTTC
CASSPGLAGDEQFF
>TRBJ2-5|TRBV30|.|.
TGTGCCTGGAGTAGAAATGGGGAGACCCAGTACTTC
CAWSRNGETQYF
>TRBJ1-4|TRBV10-3|.|.
TGTGCCATCAGTGAGTCGGGGACCAGGGAAAAACTGTTTTTT
CAISESGTREKLFF
>TRBJ2-3|TRBV28|few|TRBD2
TGTGCCAGCAGTTTACCAGTAGCGGGGGGGCTTGATAGCACAGATACGCAGTATTTT
CASSLPVAGGLDSTDTQYF
>TRBJ2-5|TRBV7-8|.|TRBD1
TGTGCCTCCTGGCCCGAAGGGGGCCAGGAGACCCAGTACTTC
CASWPEGGQETQYF